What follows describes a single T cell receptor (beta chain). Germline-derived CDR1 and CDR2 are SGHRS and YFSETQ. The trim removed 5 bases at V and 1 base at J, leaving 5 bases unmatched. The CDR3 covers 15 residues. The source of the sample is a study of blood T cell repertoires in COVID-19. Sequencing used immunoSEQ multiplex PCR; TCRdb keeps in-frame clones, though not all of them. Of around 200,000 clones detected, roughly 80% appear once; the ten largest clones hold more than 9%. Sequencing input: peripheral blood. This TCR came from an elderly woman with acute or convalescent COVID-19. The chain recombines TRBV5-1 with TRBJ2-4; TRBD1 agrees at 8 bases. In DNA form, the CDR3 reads TGCGCCAGCAGTCCAGGGGGCGAGGCCAAAAACATTCAGTACTTC. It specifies CASSPGGEAKNIQYF.